This T cell receptor (beta chain) was sequenced for a study of human T cells and chemical hapten exposure. Study at large: Across samples, TCR yields varied, mostly owing to small differences in pooled library volumes.

Time point here: patch test 1, 2 weeks after DPC sensitization. Treatment noted: therapeutic diphenylcyclopropenone sensitization with weekly scalp DPC. Each patch-test visit's blood sample preceded patch application. The CDR3 is 14 amino acids. CDR1 and CDR2 from the germline V gene are MNHEY and SVGAGI. V shed 5 bases, J shed 6 bases, and the junction held 9 bases outside the gene matches. Within the library, unique molecular identifiers were attached to each individual cDNA molecule. Via MiXCR, TCRdb re-called the RACE reads, giving one row per CDR3 protein. The sample shows 300,000 to 400,000 distinct CDR3 sequences, approximately 6.3% of them seen only once.

This material consisted of whole blood, taken in connection with sensitization to the hapten diphenylcyclopropenone (DPC). The sequence was collected from a woman aged 18 to 35 with alopecia areata. Some clones in this sample may be carry-over from other donors' samples. The chain recombines TRBV6-5 with TRBJ1-1; 7 nucleotides align to TRBD1. The CDR3 loop reads CASSRVRQGSEAFF. The CDR3 bases are TGTGCCAGCAGTCGGGTTAGACAGGGTTCTGAAGCTTTCTTT.